The 11 T cell receptor beta chains presented below share a single source sample, sequenced in a study of cytomegalovirus exposure and HLA in healthy donors (dated by TCRdb to the late 2010s). The library was prepared using the immunoSEQ multiplex PCR assay. The multiplex PCR relied on a mix of 60 forward primers for TCR Vbeta segments and 13 reverse primers for TCR Jbeta segments. This is the immuneACCESS table as TCRdb keeps it, with only in-frame sequences that have V and J called. A part of the clones is gone; compared with another copy, unresolved V genes explain less than half, and the rest is unexplained. This specimen's table enumerates about 79,000 clones. The top ten clones comprise about 4.2% of the sample. Sample: PBMCs. The source of these receptors is a man younger than 45 in good health and CMV-seronegative.

This rearrangement joins TRBV5-1 to TRBJ2-2; 7 positions agree with TRBD1. Per germline, CDR1 SGHRS and CDR2 YFSETQ. J gave up 7 bases and V 1 base, and 10 bases lay outside the gene matches. The CDR3 length is 16 residues. CDR3 protein: CASSLITTGRGGELFF. The CDR3 DNA reads as TGCGCCAGCAGCTTGATAACGACAGGGAGAGGCGGGGAGCTGTTTTTT.

The gene calls are TRBV30 and TRBJ2-7, with 11 bases lining up with TRBD1. Per germline, CDR1 GTSNPN and CDR2 SVGIG (reference sequence). The ends lost 4 bases at V and 7 bases at J; junction bases unmatched: 12. The CDR3 is 15 amino acids. CDR3 region: CAWTPRGQGAWEQYF. CDR3 DNA sequence: TGTGCCTGGACCCCGAGAGGACAGGGGGCTTGGGAGCAGTACTTC.

V gene TRBV10-2 combines with J gene TRBJ2-6, with 10 bases matching TRBD1. The CDR3 is 16 amino acids. Germline loops: CDR1 WSHSY, CDR2 SAAADI. V shed 8 bases and J 3 bases; nucleotides not matched to a gene: 7. This CDR3 is CASSWGTGDGANVLTF. DNA for the CDR3: TGCGCCAGCTCATGGGGGACAGGGGATGGGGCCAACGTCCTGACTTTC.

This rearrangement joins TRBV29-1 to TRBJ2-3; 11 bases fit TRBD2. The V segment lost 3 bases and the J segment 5 bases; nucleotides outside the gene matches: 7. CDR3 length equals 15 residues. The germline V gene has CDR1 SQVTM and CDR2 ANQGSEA. The CDR3 DNA reads as TGCAGCGTTGACGCGGCTAGCGGGAGGATAGATACGCAGTATTTT. Its translation: CSVDAASGRIDTQYF.

For the CDR3, the DNA is TGTGCCAGCAGTCAAAACAGGGCCGGACAGCCCCAGCATTTT. Translation: CASSQNRAGQPQHF. The rearrangement joins TRBV6-6 to TRBJ1-5, with D tentatively TRBD1 (6 bases). CDR1 and CDR2 (germline): MNHNY, SVGAGI (reference sequence). The V and J ends lost 5 bases and 7 bases respectively, with 15 bases between them. The CDR3 loop spans 14 amino acids.

The CDR3 spells CASSLGQGNYGYTF. CDR3 coding DNA: TGCGCCAGCAGCTTGGGGCAGGGCAACTATGGCTACACCTTC. The chain carries TRBV5-1 and TRBJ1-2; possibly TRBD1 for D (5 bases). Deletions cut 0 bases from V and 2 bases from J, with 8 bases between. The CDR3 sequence is 14 residues long. Germline-derived CDR1 and CDR2 are SGHRS and YFSETQ.

This chain joins TRBV7-2 and TRBJ1-2, with D tentatively TRBD1 (5 bases). Germline CDR1 SGHTA, CDR2 FQGNSA. This CDR3 is built from 15 residues. Trimming left V 1 base short and J 6 bases short, with 15 bases between. The CDR3 sequence: CASSLVQGIYDGYTF. Here the CDR3 DNA reads TGTGCCAGCAGCTTAGTTCAGGGAATTTACGATGGCTACACCTTC.

DNA for the CDR3: TGTGCCAGCAGCTTAAGCCCTCTCGGAAACACCATATATTTT. Encoded protein: CASSLSPLGNTIYF. The gene calls are TRBV7-9 and TRBJ1-3; no clear D. CDR3 length: 14 amino acids. Germline loops: CDR1 SEHNR, CDR2 FQNEAQ (reference sequence). V was trimmed by 2 bases and J by 4 bases, leaving 9 bases between them. Full variable domain (outside the CDR3, taken from reference TRBV7-9 and TRBJ1-3): DTGVSQNPRHKITKRGQNVTFRCDPISEHNRLYWYRQTLGQGPEFLTYFQNEAQLEKSRLLSDRFSAERPKGSFSTLEIQRTEQGDSAMYLCASSLSPLGNTIYFGEGSWLTVV.

This chain connects TRBV5-4 to TRBJ2-7, with a weak D call TRBD1 (6 bases). V was clipped by 2 bases and J by 0 bases, with 9 bases between them. The V gene's germline CDR1 is SGHNT and CDR2 YYREEE (reference sequence). This CDR3 region has 14 residues. The CDR3 region is CASSFGQSSYEQYF. The DNA of the CDR3 is TGTGCCAGCAGCTTCGGACAGAGCTCCTACGAGCAGTACTTC.

The CDR3 region is CASGLEVGDIQYF. In DNA, the CDR3 is TGTGCTAGTGGTTTGGAGGTGGGAGACATTCAGTACTTC. The V call is TRBV12-5, the J call TRBJ2-4; D may be TRBD2 (5 bases). The V gene lost 1 base and the J gene lost 8 bases, with 9 bases spanning the gap. The V gene's germline CDR1 is LGHNT and CDR2 FRNRAP. This CDR3 spans 13 amino acids.

The rearrangement links TRBV5-4 to TRBJ1-1; TRBD1 matches 10 bases. The junction had 8 bases not matched to a gene; V was cut back by 2 bases and J by 10 bases. Germline values: CDR1 SGHNT, CDR2 YYREEE (reference sequence). CDR3 length: 14 amino acids. This CDR3 is CASSLKTGGQAAFF. The CDR3 bases are TGTGCCAGCAGCTTAAAGACAGGGGGCCAGGCAGCTTTCTTT.